Here is one T cell receptor beta chain with its context. Its specificity is unknown. The data are from a study of T cells expressing NK-cell markers. The CDR3 is 15 amino acids. Germline CDR1 SGHTA, CDR2 FQGNSA. Study observations and caveats: These clonotypes also led the CD3+CD56-NKG2C+ fraction in a handful of donors.

TCRdb reanalyzed the 5' RACE reads, giving one entry per CDR3 protein sequence and no DNA. The sample totals approximately 550,000 distinct CDR3 sequences; its top ten clones hold 3% to 4.5%. The sequencing input was blood T cells: a sorted CD56 or NKG2C T cell subset, CD4+ or CD8+ T cells, or bulk PBMC T cells (not recorded which). The sequence came from a man between 18 and 29 years old in good health. The chain joins TRBV7-2 to TRBJ2-3. The CDR3 sequence is CASSLGGTSSDTQYF.